This TCR beta chain stems from a study of T-cell reconstitution after alpha-beta-depleted transplantation in children. The study, taken as a whole, reports: Surviving recipient cells, namely T cells and thymic progenitors, were the source of high day-60 TCRbeta diversity in some patients. Fresh T-cell production supplied most of the T-cell counts and diversity seen one year after transplant. Two months or so post-transplant, alpha-beta T cells reportedly derived from several hundred expanded graft clones.

In germline, CDR1 is LGHDT, CDR2 YNNKEL (reference sequence). Trimming removed 5 bases from V and 6 bases from J; junction bases left unmatched: 17. The CDR3 extends over 17 amino acids. This sample's TCRbeta library carried unique molecular identifier barcodes. MiXCR, run by TCRdb on the PCR reads, gives a single entry per CDR3 protein. Of hundreds of thousands of distinct CDR3 sequences listed, around 17% are singletons. Regarding this clonotype: Its specificity is not known.

The sample in question was PBMCs, mostly from graft donor cells, obtained 360 days after TCRalphabeta/CD19-depleted stem cell transplant. The chain employs TRBV3-1 and TRBJ2-3; 7 bases agree with TRBD2. The sequence was obtained from a male patient younger than 18 who had a stem cell transplant for acute lymphoblastic leukemia, so the T cells may come from the graft donor. The CDR3 sequence: CASSFRVIAGMRDTQYF. CDR3 DNA: TGTGCCAGCAGCTTCAGAGTGATAGCGGGCATGAGGGATACGCAGTATTTT.